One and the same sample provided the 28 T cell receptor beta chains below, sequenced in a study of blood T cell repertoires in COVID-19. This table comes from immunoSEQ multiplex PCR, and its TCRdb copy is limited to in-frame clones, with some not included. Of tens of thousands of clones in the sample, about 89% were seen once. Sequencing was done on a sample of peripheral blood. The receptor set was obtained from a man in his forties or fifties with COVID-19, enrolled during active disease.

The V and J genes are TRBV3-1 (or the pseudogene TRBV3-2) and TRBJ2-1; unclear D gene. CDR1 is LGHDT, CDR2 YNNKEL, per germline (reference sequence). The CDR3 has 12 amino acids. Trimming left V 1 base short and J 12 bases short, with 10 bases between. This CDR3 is CASSQVARGQFF. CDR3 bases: TGTGCCAGCAGCCAAGTGGCCAGAGGGCAGTTCTTC.

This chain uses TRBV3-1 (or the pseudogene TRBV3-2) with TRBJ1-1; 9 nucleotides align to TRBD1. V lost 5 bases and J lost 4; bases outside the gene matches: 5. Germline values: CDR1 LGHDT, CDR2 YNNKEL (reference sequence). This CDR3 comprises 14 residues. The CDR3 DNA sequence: TGTGCCAGCAGCAAACAGGGGGCAGGCACTGAAGCTTTCTTT. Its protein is CASSKQGAGTEAFF.

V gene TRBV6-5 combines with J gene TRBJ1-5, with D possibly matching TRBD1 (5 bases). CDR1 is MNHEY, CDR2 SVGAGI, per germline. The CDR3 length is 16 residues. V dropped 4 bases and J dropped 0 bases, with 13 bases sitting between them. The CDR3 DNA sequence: TGTGCCAGCAGTTCCCCTGGACATACTAGCAATCAGCCCCAGCATTTT. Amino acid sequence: CASSSPGHTSNQPQHF.

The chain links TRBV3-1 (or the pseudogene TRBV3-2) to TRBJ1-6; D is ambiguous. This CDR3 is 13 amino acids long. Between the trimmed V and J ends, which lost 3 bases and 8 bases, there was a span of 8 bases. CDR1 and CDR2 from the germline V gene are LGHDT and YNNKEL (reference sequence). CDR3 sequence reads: CASSHNSYSPLHF. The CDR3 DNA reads TGTGCCAGCAGCCACAACAGCTATTCACCCCTCCACTTT.

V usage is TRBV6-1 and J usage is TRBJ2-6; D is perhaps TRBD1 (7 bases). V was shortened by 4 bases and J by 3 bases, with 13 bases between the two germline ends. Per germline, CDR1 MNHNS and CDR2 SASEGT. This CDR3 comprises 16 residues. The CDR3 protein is CASSAPGGLGANVLTF. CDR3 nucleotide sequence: TGTGCCAGCAGTGCCCCAGGGGGGCTTGGGGCCAACGTCCTGACTTTC.

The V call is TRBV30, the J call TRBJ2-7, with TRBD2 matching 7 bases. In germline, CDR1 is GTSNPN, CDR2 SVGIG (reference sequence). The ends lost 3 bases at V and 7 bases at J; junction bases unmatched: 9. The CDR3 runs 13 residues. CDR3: CAWRGGPTGEQYF. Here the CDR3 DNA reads TGTGCCTGGAGGGGAGGGCCAACGGGAGAGCAGTACTTC.

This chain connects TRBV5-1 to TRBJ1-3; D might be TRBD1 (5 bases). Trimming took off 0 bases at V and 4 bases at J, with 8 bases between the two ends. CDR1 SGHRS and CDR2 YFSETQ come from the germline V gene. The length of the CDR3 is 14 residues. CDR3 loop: CASSLEGIGNTIYF. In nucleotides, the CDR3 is TGCGCCAGCAGCTTGGAGGGGATAGGAAACACCATATATTTT. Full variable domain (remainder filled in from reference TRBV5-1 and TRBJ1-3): KAGVTQTPRYLIKTRGQQVTLSCSPISGHRSVSWYQQTPGQGLQFLFEYFSETQRNKGNFPGRFSGRQFSNSRSEMNVSTLELGDSALYLCASSLEGIGNTIYFGEGSWLTVV.

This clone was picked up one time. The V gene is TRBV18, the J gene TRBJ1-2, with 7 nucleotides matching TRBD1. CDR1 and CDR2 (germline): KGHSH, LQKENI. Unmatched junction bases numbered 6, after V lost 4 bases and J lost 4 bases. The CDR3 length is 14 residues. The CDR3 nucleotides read TGTGCCAGCTCACTAAACAGGGGAGGCTATGGCTACACCTTC. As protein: CASSLNRGGYGYTF.

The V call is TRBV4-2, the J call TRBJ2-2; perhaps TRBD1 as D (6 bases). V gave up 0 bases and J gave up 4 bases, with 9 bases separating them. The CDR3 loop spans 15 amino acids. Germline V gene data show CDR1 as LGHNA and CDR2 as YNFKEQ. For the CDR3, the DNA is TGTGCCAGCAGCCAAGATAACAGGGCCACCGGGGAGCTGTTTTTT. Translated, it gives CASSQDNRATGELFF.

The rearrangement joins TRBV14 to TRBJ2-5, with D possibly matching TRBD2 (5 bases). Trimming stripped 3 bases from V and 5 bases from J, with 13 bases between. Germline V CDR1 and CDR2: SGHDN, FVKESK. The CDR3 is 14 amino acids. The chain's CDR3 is CASSHERLGETQYF. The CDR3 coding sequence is TGTGCCAGCAGCCACGAGCGGCTGGGGGAGACCCAGTACTTC.

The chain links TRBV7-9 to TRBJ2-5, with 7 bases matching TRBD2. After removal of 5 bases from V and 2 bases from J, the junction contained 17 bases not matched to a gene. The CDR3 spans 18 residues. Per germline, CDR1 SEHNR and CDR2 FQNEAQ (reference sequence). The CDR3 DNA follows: TGTGCCAGCAGCCGGGACGGAGGATTGAAGCGGGGACAAGAGACCCAGTACTTC. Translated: CASSRDGGLKRGQETQYF.

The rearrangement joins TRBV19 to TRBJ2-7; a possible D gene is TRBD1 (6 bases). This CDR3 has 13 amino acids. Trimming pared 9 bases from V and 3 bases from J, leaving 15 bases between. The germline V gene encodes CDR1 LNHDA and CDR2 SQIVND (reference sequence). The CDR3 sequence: CARPGHKNYEQYF. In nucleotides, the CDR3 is TGTGCCAGGCCGGGACACAAAAACTACGAGCAGTACTTC.

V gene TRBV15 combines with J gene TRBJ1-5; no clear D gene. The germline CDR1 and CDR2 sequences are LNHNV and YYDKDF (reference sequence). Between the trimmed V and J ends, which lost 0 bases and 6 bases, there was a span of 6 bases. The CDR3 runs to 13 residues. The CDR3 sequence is CATSRDRSQPQHF. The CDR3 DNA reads TGTGCCACCAGCAGAGATAGAAGTCAGCCCCAGCATTTT.

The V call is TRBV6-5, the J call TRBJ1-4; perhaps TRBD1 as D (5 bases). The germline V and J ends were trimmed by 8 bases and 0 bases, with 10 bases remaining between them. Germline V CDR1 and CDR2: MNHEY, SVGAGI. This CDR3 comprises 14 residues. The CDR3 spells CASGRQTTNEKLFF. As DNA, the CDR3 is TGTGCCAGCGGAAGACAGACAACTAATGAAAAACTGTTTTTT.

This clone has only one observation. CDR3 sequence: CASSESGQDHGYTF. In DNA, the CDR3 is TGTGCCAGCAGTGAATCGGGACAGGACCATGGCTACACCTTC. The chain combines TRBV2 with TRBJ1-2; TRBD1 matches at 8 bases. Germline V gene sequence: CDR1 SNHLY, CDR2 FYNNEI. Trimming at V came to 2 bases and at J to 6 bases, leaving 5 bases not matched to a gene. This CDR3 is built from 14 residues.

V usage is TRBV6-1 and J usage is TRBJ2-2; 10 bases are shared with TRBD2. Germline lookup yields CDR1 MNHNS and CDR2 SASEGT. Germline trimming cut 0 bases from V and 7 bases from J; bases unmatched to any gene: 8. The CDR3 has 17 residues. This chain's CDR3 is CASSEAPSGGLGGELFF. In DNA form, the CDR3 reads TGTGCCAGCAGTGAAGCGCCTAGCGGGGGTTTAGGCGGGGAGCTGTTTTTT.

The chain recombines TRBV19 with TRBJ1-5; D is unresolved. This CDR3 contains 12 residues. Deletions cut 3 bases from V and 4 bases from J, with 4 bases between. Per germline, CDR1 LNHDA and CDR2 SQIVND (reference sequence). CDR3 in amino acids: CASSIPNQPQHF. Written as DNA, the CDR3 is TGTGCCAGTAGTATCCCGAATCAGCCCCAGCATTTT.

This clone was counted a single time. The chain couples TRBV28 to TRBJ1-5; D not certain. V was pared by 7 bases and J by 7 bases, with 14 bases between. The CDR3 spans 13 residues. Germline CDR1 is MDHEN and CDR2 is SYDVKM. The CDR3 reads CASNLAGVQPQHF. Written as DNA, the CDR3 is TGTGCCAGCAACCTGGCCGGGGTGCAGCCCCAGCATTTT. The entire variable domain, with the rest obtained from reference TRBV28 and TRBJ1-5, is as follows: DVKVTQSSRYLVKRTGEKVFLECVQDMDHENMFWYRQDPGLGLRLIYFSYDVKMKEKGDIPEGYSVSREKKERFSLILESASTNQTSMYLCASNLAGVQPQHFGDGTRLSIL.

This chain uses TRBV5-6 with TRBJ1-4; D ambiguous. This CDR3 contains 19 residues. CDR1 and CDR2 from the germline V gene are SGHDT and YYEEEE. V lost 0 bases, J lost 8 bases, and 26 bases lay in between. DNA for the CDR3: TGTGCCAGCAGCTTGGGTTTGGCCGAGGTGAGAGGCGGTGTGGAAAAACTGTTTTTT. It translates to CASSLGLAEVRGGVEKLFF.

The CDR3 protein is CASSPDLTGGNEKLFF. CDR3 DNA sequence: TGTGCCAGTAGTCCAGACCTGACAGGGGGCAATGAAAAACTGTTTTTT. The V gene is TRBV19, the J gene TRBJ1-4; TRBD1 matches at 10 bases. Germline V gives CDR1 LNHDA, CDR2 SQIVND (reference sequence). Losses at the gene ends were 5 bases for V and 5 bases for J; bases not matched to a gene: 8. The CDR3 consists of 16 residues.

CDR3 DNA sequence: TGTGCCAGCAGCTCCACAGGGTTAGGCACTGAAGCTTTCTTT. This sequence encodes CASSSTGLGTEAFF. The V and J genes are TRBV7-2 and TRBJ1-1, with D tentatively TRBD1 (6 bases). The CDR3 runs 14 residues. Per the germline V gene, CDR1 is SGHTA and CDR2 is FQGNSA. V was trimmed by 4 bases and J by 4 bases, leaving 13 bases between them.

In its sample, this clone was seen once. CDR3 residues: CASSRTGPREQYF. In DNA, the CDR3 is TGTGCCAGCAGCCGGACAGGACCCCGCGAGCAGTACTTC. The chain combines TRBV7-9 with TRBJ2-7, with 7 positions matching TRBD1. Trimming cost V 5 bases and J 6 bases; bases outside gene matches: 7. This CDR3 is built from 13 residues. Germline V gene data show CDR1 as SEHNR and CDR2 as FQNEAQ (reference sequence).

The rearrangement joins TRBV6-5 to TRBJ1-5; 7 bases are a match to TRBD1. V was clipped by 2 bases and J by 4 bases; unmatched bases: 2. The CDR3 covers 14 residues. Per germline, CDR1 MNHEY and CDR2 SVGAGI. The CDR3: CASSYLGQNQPQHF. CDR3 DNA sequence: TGTGCCAGCAGTTACCTGGGACAGAATCAGCCCCAGCATTTT.

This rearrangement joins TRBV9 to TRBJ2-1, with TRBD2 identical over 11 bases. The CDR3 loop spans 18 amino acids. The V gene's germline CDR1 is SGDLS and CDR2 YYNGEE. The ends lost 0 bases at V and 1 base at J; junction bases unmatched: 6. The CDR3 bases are TGTGCCAGCAGCGTAGCCTCTAGCGGGGGGTCGTCCTACAATGAGCAGTTCTTC. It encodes CASSVASSGGSSYNEQFF.

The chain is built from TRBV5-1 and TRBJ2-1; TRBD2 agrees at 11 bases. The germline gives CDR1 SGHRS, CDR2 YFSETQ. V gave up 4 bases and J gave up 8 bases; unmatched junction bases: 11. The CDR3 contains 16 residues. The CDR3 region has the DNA TGCGCCAGCAGCCCCCTCCTAGCGGGGGGCCAGGATGAGCAGTTCTTC. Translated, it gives CASSPLLAGGQDEQFF.

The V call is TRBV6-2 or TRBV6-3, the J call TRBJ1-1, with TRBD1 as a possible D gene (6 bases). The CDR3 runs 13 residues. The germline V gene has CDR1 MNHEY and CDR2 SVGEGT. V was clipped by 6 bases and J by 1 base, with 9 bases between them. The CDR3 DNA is TGTGCCAGCAGCAAGACAGGGAACACTGAAGCTTTCTTT. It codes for CASSKTGNTEAFF.

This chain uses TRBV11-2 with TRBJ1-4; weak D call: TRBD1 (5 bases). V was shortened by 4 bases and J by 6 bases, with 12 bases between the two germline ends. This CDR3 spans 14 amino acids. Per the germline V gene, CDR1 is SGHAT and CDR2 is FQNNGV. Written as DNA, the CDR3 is TGTGCCAGCAGCTATAACAGGAGGGATGAAAAACTGTTTTTT. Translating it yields CASSYNRRDEKLFF.

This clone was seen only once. CDR3 protein: CASSQGARTGYGYTF. DNA of the CDR3: TGTGCCAGCAGCCAAGGGGCCAGGACAGGCTATGGCTACACCTTC. This chain connects TRBV3-1 (or the pseudogene TRBV3-2) to TRBJ1-2, with 7 positions matching TRBD1. Germline loops: CDR1 LGHDT, CDR2 YNNKEL (reference sequence). The CDR3 covers 15 residues. J was trimmed by 4 bases and V by 1 base; bases with no gene match: 6.